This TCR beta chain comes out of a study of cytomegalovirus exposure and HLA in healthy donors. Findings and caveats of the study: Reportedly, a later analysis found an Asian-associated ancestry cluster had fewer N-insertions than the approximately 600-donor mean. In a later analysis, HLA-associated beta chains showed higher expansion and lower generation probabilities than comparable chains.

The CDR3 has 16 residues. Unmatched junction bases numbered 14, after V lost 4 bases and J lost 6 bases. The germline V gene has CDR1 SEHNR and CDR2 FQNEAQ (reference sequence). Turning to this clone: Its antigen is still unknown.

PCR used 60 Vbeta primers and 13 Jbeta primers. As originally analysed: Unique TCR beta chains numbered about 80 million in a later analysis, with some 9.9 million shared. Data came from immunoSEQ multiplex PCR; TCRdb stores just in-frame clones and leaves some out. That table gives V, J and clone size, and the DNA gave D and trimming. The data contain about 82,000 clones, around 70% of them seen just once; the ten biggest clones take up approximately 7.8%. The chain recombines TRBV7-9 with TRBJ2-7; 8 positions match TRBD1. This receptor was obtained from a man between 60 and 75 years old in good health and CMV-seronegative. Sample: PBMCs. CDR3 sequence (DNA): TGTGCCAGCAGCTCGCGACCGGACAGGGAGACCCTCGAGCAGTACTTC. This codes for CASSSRPDRETLEQYF.